This T cell receptor beta chain derives from a study of blood T cell repertoires in COVID-19 (dated by TCRdb to the early 2020s). Study-wide context: Samples covering the acute and convalescent phases of COVID-19 were provided by collaborators in the United States, Italy and Spain. The material from the prospective study consisted of cDNA or gDNA derived from T cells, B-cell-depleted T cells, or PBMCs. Deeply sampled blood TCRbeta repertoires from subjects exposed to, actively infected with, or recovered from COVID-19 were included in the dataset. The repertoires were released in a freely available public database intended as a resource for research on the immune response to SARS-CoV-2. The samples were drawn from two sources: the first 160 participants of the ongoing ImmuneRACE study, and about 1,300 subjects contributed by 6 global collaborators. Nearly every sample came with metadata listing a de-identified subject ID, COVID-19 status, age in years and sex. Where HLA class I and class II types were available, the types were taken from metadata supplied by the sample provider, not from assay-based typing.

CDR1 and CDR2, per the germline V gene, are MDHEN and SYDVKM. The CDR3 goes from the cysteine to the phenylalanine over 15 residues. Only the CDR3 portion is preserved as DNA: 45 bases, with reading frame beginning at the first base. V lost 5 bases and J lost 5 bases; the stretch between them is 19 bases long. The immunoSEQ Assay, a bias-controlled multiplex PCR, was used to amplify TCRbeta CDR3 regions from genomic DNA. On the study's bioinformatics: Within the assay, amplification of reference gene primers was used to estimate how many nucleated cells each sample contained. Sequence reads were collapsed and filtered to measure the absolute abundance of every unique TCRbeta CDR3 rearrangement. Productive Simpson clonality was computed per sample as the square root of Simpson's diversity index over productive rearrangements. What TCRdb holds here is the immuneACCESS table cut down to in-frame rearrangements. Part of the clones is not present; checked against another copy, under half of the missing clones reflect an unresolved V gene, and the others are unexplained. The V and J calls and the clone size are those of that table, but D and trimming were determined from the DNA. Counted in this sample were 100,000 to 150,000 clones; more than 70% of them appeared once. Less than 2% of the sample comes from the top ten.

General study outcomes and caveats: The quantity of clinical and demographic metadata differed by source and by participant and was supplied without curation.

Concerning this clone itself: The antigen it binds to is not known. Base quality data are lacking; no much larger clone is found one base away.

Each collaborating institution followed its own protocols to collect whole blood in K2EDTA tubes. Collaborator samples were shipped for TCRbeta analysis as frozen whole blood, isolated PBMCs, or DNA extracted from either sample type. This sequence originates from a man between 65 and 85 years old with acute or convalescent COVID-19. The material sequenced was peripheral blood. This receptor chain uses TRBV28 and TRBJ2-7; 7 matching bases give a weak D call of TRBD2. The DNA sequence reads TGTGCCAGCAGTCCTGCGGGGGCGGGTAACCACGAGCAGTACTTC. This is translated as CASSPAGAGNHEQYF.